The T cell receptor (beta chain) described here comes from a study of blood T cells in healthy people across ages. Study summary: Through template switching, about one barcoded beta molecule was captured per two T cells, as measured in model experiments. Broader study findings: Diversity was estimated from one million T cells, and these estimates were considered underestimates.

A second PCR of 7 to 11 cycles used a sample-barcoded 5' primer and a J-beta primer mix. All cDNA molecules were each tagged by a template-switch adaptor with 12 random nucleotides. A minimum of 2.5 million CDR3-containing paired-end reads was obtained for each sample. From the 5' RACE reads, TCRdb called clonotypes with MiXCR, one entry per CDR3 protein. The sample shows around 800,000 distinct CDR3 sequences, less than 80% of them seen only once. Details on this clonotype: Its matching antigen is unknown.

This CDR3 has 14 residues. V lost 6 bases, J lost 4 bases, and 2 bases stayed unmatched. Per the germline V gene, CDR1 is MNHEY and CDR2 is SVGAGI. The chain joins TRBV6-5 to TRBJ1-6; TRBD1 aligns across 8 bases. The sequence derives from a man aged 25 to 40 in good health. Sequenced sample: blood. The CDR3 region has the DNA TGTGCCAGCAGGGGACAGGCTTATAATTCACCCCTCCACTTT. Amino acids: CASRGQAYNSPLHF.